The text below deals with one T cell receptor (beta chain). This clonotype was counted only a few times. It lacks a known antigen. Base qualities are not recorded, but no much larger clone differs from it by a single base. Explained via the paper, the time point label denotes: patch test 1, 2 weeks after DPC sensitization. The treatment or condition label, as the study defines it: therapeutic diphenylcyclopropenone sensitization with weekly scalp DPC. At every patch-test visit, the blood draw took place before the patch test was put on. Patients were eligible if aged 18 to 70, diagnosed with alopecia and judged suitable for DPC therapy, and pregnant patients were excluded. Unfractionated whole blood was collected in Tempus Blood RNA tubes, and total RNA was extracted from that blood. The germline ends are 10 bases apart after V is trimmed by 2 bases and J by 0 bases. The germline V gene gives CDR1 as KGHSH and CDR2 as LQKENI. Reading from cysteine to phenylalanine, the CDR3 counts 16 amino acids. Just CDR3 DNA is preserved here, 48 bases in frame from base 1.

Library construction relied on RACE. Data came from a NextSeq 500. During library preparation, unique molecular identifiers were attached to individual cDNA molecules so that TCRs could be counted quantitatively and reproducibly. For every blood RNA sample, sequencing covered both the TCR alpha and TCR beta chains. Per the authors' processing: Samples had a median of approximately 96,000 TCRs, with a range from roughly 23,224 to 750,000. The Decombinator software suite was used to annotate V, J and CDR3 in the TCR reads. For the PS versus PT1 abundance plots, all samples were subsampled to the same number of TCRs (28,000). Expanded TCRs were defined as absent before sensitization and observed at least eight times at the 2-week time point. TCRdb ran its own pipeline on the public reads, namely fastp trimming at Q25 and MiXCR clone calling, and kept in-frame beta chains. Each record represents a unique CDR3 protein, reported with the most common genes and DNA among its rows. Here the V and J calls rest on TCRdb's processing, not on the authors' analysis. The sample data list about 360,000 distinct CDR3 sequences, and roughly 6.9% of these were observed just once. The ten largest clones capture around 8.2% of the sample.

This entry belongs to a study of human T cells and chemical hapten exposure (dated by TCRdb to about 2021). In the study overall: For sensitization, 2% DPC in acetone was applied to a roughly 2 cm by roughly 2 cm area of upper inner arm skin. The study tracked peripheral blood TCR repertoire changes in vivo during primary and secondary sensitization to the hapten diphenylcyclopropenone (DPC) in alopecia patients. Libraries were pooled for sequencing, and per-sample TCR yields varied mainly because of small differences in library volumes within the pool. Patch tests used Finn chambers with 0.01% DPC on the upper back, scored after 6 days by International Contact Dermatitis Research Group standards. Alopecia areata with under or over 50% scalp involvement, alopecia totalis and alopecia universalis were represented in the patient cohort, which was mostly female. Throughout the approximately 24-week study period, patients were also given weekly therapeutic DPC doses on the scalp. Roughly 30 alopecia patients provided blood for TCR sequencing at one to four time points (pre-sensitization, 2, 6 and 24 weeks). Blood samples were taken from patients before sensitization (week 0) and at 2, 6 and about 24 weeks after DPC sensitization.

What the research found in general, with its limitations: Expanded TCRs formed significantly more large CDR3 similarity clusters than pre-sensitization or healthy control sets, consistent with antigen-driven responses. After repeated subsampling, the strength of the expansion versus patch-test correlation and the threshold at which it became significant changed. Patch test score correlated positively with the number of PT1 expanded TCRs, reaching significance at thresholds 8, 16 and 32 but not at 4. Because all patients had alopecia, a presumed autoimmune disease, the immune response of the patients might differ from that of healthy individuals. DPC sensitization did not change how many TCRs were above 1 in 1000 frequency, and no evidence was found of alterations in global repertoire structure.

Material: whole blood, obtained in connection with sensitization to the hapten diphenylcyclopropenone (DPC). This receptor chain uses TRBV18 and TRBJ1-4, with an unclear D gene assignment. This TCR was recovered from a woman between 18 and 30 years old with alopecia areata. Some clones in this sample may be carry-over from other donors' samples. The CDR3 reads CASSPFEATTNEKLFF. The DNA sequence reads TGTGCCAGCTCACCATTTGAGGCAACAACTAATGAAAAACTGTTTTTT. When the CDR3 is completed using the reference TRBV18 and TRBJ1-4 genes on either side, the full variable domain is NAGVMQNPRHLVRRRGQEARLRCSPMKGHSHVYWYRQLPEEGLKFMVYLQKENIIDESGMPKERFSAEFPKEGPSILRIQQVVRGDSAAYFCASSPFEATTNEKLFFGSGTQLSVL.